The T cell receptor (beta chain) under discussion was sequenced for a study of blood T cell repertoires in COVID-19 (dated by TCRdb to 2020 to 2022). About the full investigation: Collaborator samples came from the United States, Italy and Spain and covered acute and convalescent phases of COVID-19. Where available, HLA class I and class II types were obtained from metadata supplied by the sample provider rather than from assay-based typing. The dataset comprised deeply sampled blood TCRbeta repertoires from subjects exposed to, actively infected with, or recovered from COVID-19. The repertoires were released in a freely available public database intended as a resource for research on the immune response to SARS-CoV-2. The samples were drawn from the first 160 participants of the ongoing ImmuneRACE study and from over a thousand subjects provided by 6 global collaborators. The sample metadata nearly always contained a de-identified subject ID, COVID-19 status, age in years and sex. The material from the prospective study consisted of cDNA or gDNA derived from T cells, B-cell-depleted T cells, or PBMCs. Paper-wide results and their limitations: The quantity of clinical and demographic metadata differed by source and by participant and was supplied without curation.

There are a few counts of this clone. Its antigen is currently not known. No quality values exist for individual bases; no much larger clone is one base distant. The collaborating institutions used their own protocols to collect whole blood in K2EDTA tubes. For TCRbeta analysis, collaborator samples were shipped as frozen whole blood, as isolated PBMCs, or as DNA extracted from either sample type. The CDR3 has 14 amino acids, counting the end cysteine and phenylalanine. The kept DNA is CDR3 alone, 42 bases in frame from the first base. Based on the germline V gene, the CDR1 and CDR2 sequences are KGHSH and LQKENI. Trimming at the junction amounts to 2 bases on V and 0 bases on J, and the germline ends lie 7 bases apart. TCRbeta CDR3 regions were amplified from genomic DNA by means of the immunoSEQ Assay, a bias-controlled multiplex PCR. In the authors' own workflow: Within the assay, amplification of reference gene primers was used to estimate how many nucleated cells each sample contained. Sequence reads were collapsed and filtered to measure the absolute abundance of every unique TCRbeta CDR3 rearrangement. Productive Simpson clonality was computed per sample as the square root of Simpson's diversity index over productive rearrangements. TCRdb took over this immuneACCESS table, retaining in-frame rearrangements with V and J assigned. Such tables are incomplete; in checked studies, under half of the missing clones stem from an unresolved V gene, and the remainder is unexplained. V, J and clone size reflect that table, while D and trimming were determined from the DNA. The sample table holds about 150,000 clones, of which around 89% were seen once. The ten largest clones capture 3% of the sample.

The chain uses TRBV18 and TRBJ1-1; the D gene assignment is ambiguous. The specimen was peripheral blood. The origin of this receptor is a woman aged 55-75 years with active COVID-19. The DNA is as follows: TGTGCCAGCTCACCATCAGCGGTGAACACTGAAGCTTTCTTT. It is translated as CASSPSAVNTEAFF. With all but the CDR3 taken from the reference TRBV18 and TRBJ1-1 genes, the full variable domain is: NAGVMQNPRHLVRRRGQEARLRCSPMKGHSHVYWYRQLPEEGLKFMVYLQKENIIDESGMPKERFSAEFPKEGPSILRIQQVVRGDSAAYFCASSPSAVNTEAFFGQGTRLTVV.